Following are 25 T cell receptor beta chains from one sample sequenced in a study of blood T cells in healthy people across ages (dated by TCRdb to between 2015 and 2016). The receptor library was made with 5' RACE. The instrument was an Illumina HiSeq 2500. A second PCR of roughly 6 to 11 cycles was run with a J-beta primer mix and a sample-barcoded 5' primer. Starting from the raw public reads, TCRdb applied fastp trimming at Q25, assembled clones with MiXCR and retained in-frame beta chains. Each entry merges the rows of one CDR3 protein and shows their most common DNA and genes. This sample is represented by fewer than 800,000 distinct CDR3 sequences; roughly 49% of them were singletons. 25% to 35% of the sample belongs to the ten largest clones. The material sequenced was blood. The receptor set was obtained from a woman aged 60-75 years in good health.

In this sample, this clonotype turned up a few times. The rearrangement uses TRBV20-1 and TRBJ2-7; the D gene is possibly TRBD2 (6 bases). The DNA end favors TRBJ2-5, so the J call may be wrong. In germline, CDR1 is DFQATT, CDR2 SNEGSKA (reference sequence). The CDR3 contains 13 residues. CDR3 in amino acids: CSAMVPGEETQYF. The CDR3 DNA follows: TGCAGTGCTATGGTCCCGGGAGAGGAGACCCAGTACTTC.

This clonotype was detected only a few times. The rearrangement joins TRBV4-3 to TRBJ2-1; D not certain. The CDR3 covers 14 residues. V lost 0 bases and J lost 5, with 8 bases in between. Germline V gene data show CDR1 as LGHNA and CDR2 as YSLEER. The CDR3 sequence is CASSQDHNNNEQFF. Written as DNA, the CDR3 is TGCGCCAGCAGCCAAGATCATAACAACAATGAGCAGTTCTTC.

The gene calls are TRBV11-2 and TRBJ1-6; D is ambiguous. V lost 5 bases and J lost 6, with 11 bases in between. The CDR3 consists of 14 residues. CDR1 SGHAT and CDR2 FQNNGV come from the germline V gene. CDR3 region: CASSPRTFNSPLHF. The CDR3 DNA reads as TGTGCCAGCAGCCCCCGTACCTTTAATTCACCCCTCCACTTT.

The sample holds a few counts of this clonotype. The J gene is TRBJ2-1, the V gene TRBV5-1; D unresolved. The CDR3 length is 16 residues. Per the germline V gene, CDR1 is SGHRS and CDR2 is YFSETQ. The germline V and J ends were trimmed by 3 bases and 4 bases, with 17 bases remaining between them. As DNA, the CDR3 is TGCGCCAGCAGCTCCCGATCCTCTATTCTATACAATGAGCAGTTCTTC. This translates into CASSSRSSILYNEQFF.

At least ten counts were recorded for this clonotype. The rearrangement uses TRBV6-2 or TRBV6-3 and TRBJ2-3; either TRBD1 or TRBD2 may fit D (6 bases each). Trimming took 4 bases from V and 3 from J, leaving 20 bases between them. The CDR3 has 17 amino acids. Germline-derived CDR1 and CDR2 are MNHEY and SVGEGT. The CDR3 is CASSSTGAGRRTDTQYF. The CDR3 region has the DNA TGTGCCAGCAGTTCCACGGGGGCTGGTCGGAGGACAGATACGCAGTATTTT.

This clonotype was seen ten or more times. The chain joins TRBV20-1 to TRBJ2-1; perhaps TRBD2 as D (5 bases). The CDR3 is 16 amino acids. V dropped 3 bases and J dropped 1 base, with 16 bases sitting between them. Per germline, CDR1 DFQATT and CDR2 SNEGSKA (reference sequence). The CDR3 bases are TGCAGTGCTAGTTCCGACCCCCGGGATTCCTACAATGAGCAGTTCTTC. This gives the protein CSASSDPRDSYNEQFF.

This chain joins TRBV7-2 and TRBJ2-1, with D uncertain. CDR3 length: 14 amino acids. V gave up 1 base and J gave up 7 bases, with 11 bases separating them. Germline V lookup: CDR1 SGHTA, CDR2 FQGNSA. The CDR3 sequence: CASSLGNSLNEQFF. For the CDR3, the DNA is TGTGCCAGCAGCTTAGGTAACTCCCTGAATGAGCAGTTCTTC. Drawing the rest from reference TRBV7-2 and TRBJ2-1, the complete variable domain is GAGVSQSPSNKVTEKGKDVELRCDPISGHTALYWYRQSLGQGLEFLIYFQGNSAPDKSGLPSDRFSAERTGGSVSTLTIQRTQQEDSAVYLCASSLGNSLNEQFFGPGTRLTVL.

This clonotype was counted only a few times. This rearrangement joins TRBV27 to TRBJ1-2; no reliable D call. The CDR3 sequence is 13 residues long. V lost 5 bases and J 1 base, leaving 8 bases between the germline ends. Germline CDR1 is MNHEY and CDR2 is SMNVEV (reference sequence). CDR3 in DNA: TGTGCCAGCAGTCGAGATTTTAACTATGGCTACACCTTC. Amino acid sequence: CASSRDFNYGYTF.

The chain combines TRBV2 with TRBJ2-1; tentative D call: TRBD2 (6 bases). Trimming took off 2 bases at V and 8 bases at J, with 13 bases between the two ends. CDR1 SNHLY and CDR2 FYNNEI come from the germline V gene. CDR3 length: 14 residues. The CDR3: CASSERVSGDEQFF. The DNA of the CDR3 is TGTGCCAGCAGTGAAAGGGTTAGCGGTGATGAGCAGTTCTTC.

V and J are TRBV29-1 and TRBJ2-3; TRBD2 matches at 8 bases. After removal of 3 bases from V and 2 bases from J, the junction contained 1 base not matched to a gene. The CDR3 loop spans 13 amino acids. Germline loops: CDR1 SQVTM, CDR2 ANQGSEA. CDR3 residues: CSVDSGDTDTQYF. In nucleotides, the CDR3 is TGCAGCGTTGATAGCGGGGACACAGATACGCAGTATTTT.

The chain couples TRBV28 to TRBJ2-7, with 9 bases fitting TRBD2. CDR3 length: 15 amino acids. V lost 3 bases and J lost 6; bases outside the gene matches: 9. CDR1 and CDR2 from the germline V gene are MDHEN and SYDVKM. Here the CDR3 reads CASSFGLAGISEQYF. The CDR3 DNA reads as TGTGCCAGCAGTTTTGGCCTAGCGGGAATCTCCGAGCAGTACTTC.

This clonotype was observed a single time. A clone one base away is much larger, so this may be a read error. This sequence joins TRBV6-2 or TRBV6-3 and TRBJ2-5, with D unresolved. The CDR3 runs 12 residues. Trimming shortened V by 2 bases and J by 1 base, and 2 bases separated the two germline ends. The V gene's germline CDR1 is MNHEY and CDR2 SVGEGT. CDR3 in DNA: TGTGCCAGCAGTTACACCCAAGAGACCCAGTACTTC. It encodes CASSYTQETQYF.

This clonotype was found once. The chain is built from TRBV2 and TRBJ1-2; 7 bases align to TRBD1. Germline V lookup: CDR1 SNHLY, CDR2 FYNNEI. The V segment lost 7 bases and the J segment 4 bases; nucleotides outside the gene matches: 9. CDR3 length equals 14 residues. CDR3 sequence: CASTGQPLSYGYTF. CDR3 coding DNA: TGTGCCAGCACGGGACAGCCCCTGAGCTATGGCTACACCTTC.

In this sample, this clonotype turned up a few times. CDR3 nucleotides: TGCAGCGTTGAGCGACAAATGAACACTGAAGCTTTCTTT. Translating it yields CSVERQMNTEAFF. The rearrangement links TRBV29-1 to TRBJ1-1; D is ambiguous. This CDR3 is built from 13 residues. CDR1 and CDR2 (germline): SQVTM, ANQGSEA. V was shortened by 3 bases and J by 0 bases, with 8 bases between the two germline ends.

J is TRBJ1-2 and V is TRBV20-1; D may be TRBD1 (6 bases). The CDR3 has 14 amino acids. V lost 5 bases and J lost 5, with 18 bases in between. Germline V gene sequence: CDR1 DFQATT, CDR2 SNEGSKA (reference sequence). As DNA, the CDR3 is TGCAGTGCTCAAGCCAGGACAGTTCTTTATGGCTACACCTTC. The encoded protein is CSAQARTVLYGYTF.

CDR3 nucleotide sequence: TGTGCCAGCAGCTTAGGGGCGGGAGACCGTGAGCAGTTCTTC. It is translated as CASSLGAGDREQFF. This chain joins TRBV7-2 and TRBJ2-1, with 7 bases that match TRBD2. V shed 1 base and J 9 bases; nucleotides not matched to a gene: 6. The CDR3 has 14 amino acids. Germline V CDR1 and CDR2: SGHTA, FQGNSA.

The chain has TRBV4-2 and TRBJ1-1; D call uncertain. CDR1 is LGHNA and CDR2 is YNFKEQ in the germline V gene. The CDR3 length is 15 residues. The V and J ends lost 0 bases and 11 bases respectively, with 19 bases between them. CDR3: CASSQEARSLTGAFF. The CDR3 region has the DNA TGTGCCAGCAGCCAAGAGGCCAGGTCCCTTACGGGGGCTTTCTTT.

In this sample, this clonotype turned up a few times. In DNA form, the CDR3 reads TGCAGTGCGCCCTGGGGAGGCGGGAACCCTTACAATGAGCAGTTCTTC. Translation: CSAPWGGGNPYNEQFF. The gene calls are TRBV20-1 and TRBJ2-1, with D possibly being TRBD2 (6 bases). Trimming cost V 6 bases and J 4 bases, with 22 bases left between them. Germline CDR1 and CDR2: DFQATT and SNEGSKA (reference sequence). The length of the CDR3 is 16 residues.

This chain links TRBV29-1 with TRBJ1-1; TRBD1 is a possible D gene (6 bases). The CDR3 spans 18 residues. V shed 6 bases and J shed 0 bases, with 26 bases lying between them. Germline CDR1 and CDR2: SQVTM and ANQGSEA. CDR3 residues: CSVVGPRIQTGLNTEAFF. CDR3 bases: TGCAGCGTCGTTGGCCCTAGGATTCAGACAGGTCTGAACACTGAAGCTTTCTTT.

This clonotype showed up just a few times. The chain couples TRBV29-1 to TRBJ2-5; no firm D call. From germline, CDR1 is SQVTM and CDR2 ANQGSEA. V shed 7 bases and J shed 9 bases, with 15 bases lying between them. The CDR3 consists of 11 residues. CDR3: CSAVLGDAQYF. In nucleotides, the CDR3 is TGCAGCGCCGTCTTAGGAGATGCCCAGTACTTC.

This clonotype occurred a few times. The J gene is TRBJ2-3, the V gene TRBV29-1, with 10 positions matching TRBD2. After removal of 7 bases from V and 6 bases from J, the junction contained 10 bases not matched to a gene. CDR1 and CDR2 (germline): SQVTM, ANQGSEA. The CDR3 runs to 14 residues. CDR3 sequence (DNA): TGCAGCGCTACCACTAGCGGGATTGGCGATACGCAGTATTTT. This codes for CSATTSGIGDTQYF.

The CDR3 loop is CASSYSLRDIRYEQYF. The CDR3 coding sequence is TGTGCCAGCAGTTACTCACTCCGGGATATTCGGTACGAGCAGTACTTC. The chain carries TRBV6-5 and TRBJ2-7, with TRBD2 as a possible D gene (5 bases). This CDR3 is 16 amino acids long. Germline loops: CDR1 MNHEY, CDR2 SVGAGI. Trimming stripped 0 bases from V and 4 bases from J, with 16 bases between.

The rearrangement joins TRBV9 to TRBJ2-1; the match to TRBD2 covers 12 bases. The CDR3 has 17 residues. Trimming cost V 4 bases and J 3 bases; bases outside gene matches: 8. Per the germline V gene, CDR1 is SGDLS and CDR2 is YYNGEE. DNA for the CDR3: TGTGCCAGCAGCCCCCGGACTAGCGGGAAGAACTACAATGAGCAGTTCTTC. This codes for CASSPRTSGKNYNEQFF.

This sequence joins TRBV10-3 and TRBJ2-2; 7 bases fit TRBD2. CDR3 size: 13 residues. CDR1 is ENHRY, CDR2 SYGVKD, per germline. The J segment lost 7 bases and the V segment lost 7 bases, leaving 6 bases of the junction unmatched. The CDR3 region is CAITGERGGELFF. Written as DNA, the CDR3 is TGTGCCATCACCGGGGAGCGGGGCGGGGAGCTGTTTTTT.

This clonotype turned up a few times. The chain employs TRBV15 and TRBJ2-2; 9 bases are shared with TRBD1. The V segment lost 1 base and the J segment 9 bases; nucleotides outside the gene matches: 6. This CDR3 spans 15 amino acids. The germline V gene has CDR1 LNHNV and CDR2 YYDKDF (reference sequence). The CDR3 sequence: CATSRAGTGRRELFF. As DNA, the CDR3 is TGTGCCACCAGCAGAGCCGGGACAGGGAGGAGGGAGCTGTTTTTT.